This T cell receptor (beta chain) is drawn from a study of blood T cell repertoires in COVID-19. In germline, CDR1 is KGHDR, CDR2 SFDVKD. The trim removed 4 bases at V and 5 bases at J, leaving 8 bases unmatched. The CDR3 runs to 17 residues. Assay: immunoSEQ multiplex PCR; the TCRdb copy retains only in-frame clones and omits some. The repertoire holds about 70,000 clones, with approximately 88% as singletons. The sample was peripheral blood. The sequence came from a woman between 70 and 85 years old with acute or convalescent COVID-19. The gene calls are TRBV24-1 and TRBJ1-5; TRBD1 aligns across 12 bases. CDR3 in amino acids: CATSDSMGQGAHQPQHF. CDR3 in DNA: TGTGCCACCAGTGACTCCATGGGACAGGGGGCCCATCAGCCCCAGCATTTT.